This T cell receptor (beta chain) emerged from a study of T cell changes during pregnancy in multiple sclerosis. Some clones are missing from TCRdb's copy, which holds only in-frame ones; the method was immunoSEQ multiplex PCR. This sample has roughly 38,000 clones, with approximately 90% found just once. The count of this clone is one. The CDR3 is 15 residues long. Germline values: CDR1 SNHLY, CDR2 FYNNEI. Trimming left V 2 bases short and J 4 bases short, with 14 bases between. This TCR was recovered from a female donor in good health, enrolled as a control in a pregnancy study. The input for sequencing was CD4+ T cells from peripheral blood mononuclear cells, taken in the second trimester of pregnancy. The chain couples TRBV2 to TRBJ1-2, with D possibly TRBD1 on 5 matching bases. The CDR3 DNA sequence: TGTGCCAGCAGTGAACCACATGGGGCCCCCTATGGCTACACCTTC. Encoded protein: CASSEPHGAPYGYTF.